This entry features one T cell receptor beta chain sequence. What it recognizes is unknown. With 3 bases clipped from V and 0 bases from J, the junction kept 1 base outside the gene matches. CDR3 length: 15 amino acids. From germline, CDR1 is SQVTM and CDR2 ANQGSEA. The data were taken from a study of chemoradiotherapy in HPV16-positive cancers. Whole-study context: Two HPV16-positive patients' cells yielded candidate HPV-specific clones and common motifs.

The method was immunoSEQ multiplex PCR; TCRdb's version includes in-frame clones alone and lacks a portion of them. The sample carries tens of thousands of clones, roughly 90% recorded once. Study-level results: HPV-responsive T-cell expansion during chemoradiotherapy was linked to improved recurrence-free survival in HPV16-positive patients.

The receptor was derived from a human donor with HPV-associated anogenital cancer. The specimen was blood, collected from a patient who underwent chemoradiotherapy. The gene calls are TRBV29-1 and TRBJ2-3; 12 bases line up with TRBD2. The CDR3 loop reads CSVEGLAGSTDTQYF. The CDR3 nucleotides read TGCAGCGTTGAGGGACTAGCGGGTAGCACAGATACGCAGTATTTT.